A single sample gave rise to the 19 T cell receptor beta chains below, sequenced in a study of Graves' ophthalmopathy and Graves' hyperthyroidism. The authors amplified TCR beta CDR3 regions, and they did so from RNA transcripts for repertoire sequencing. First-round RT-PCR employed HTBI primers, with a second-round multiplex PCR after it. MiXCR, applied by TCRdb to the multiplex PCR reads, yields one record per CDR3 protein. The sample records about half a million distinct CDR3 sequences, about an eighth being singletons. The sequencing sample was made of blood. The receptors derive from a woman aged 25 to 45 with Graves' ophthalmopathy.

CDR3 coding DNA: TGTGCCAGCGCCGGGACTGCCTCCTACGAGCAGTACTTC. Translated: CASAGTASYEQYF. V and J are TRBV3-1 and TRBJ2-7; TRBD2 is a possible D gene (6 bases). The CDR3 is 13 residues long. V lost 8 bases, J lost 0 bases, and 11 bases lay in between. Per germline, CDR1 LGHDT and CDR2 YNNKEL (reference sequence).

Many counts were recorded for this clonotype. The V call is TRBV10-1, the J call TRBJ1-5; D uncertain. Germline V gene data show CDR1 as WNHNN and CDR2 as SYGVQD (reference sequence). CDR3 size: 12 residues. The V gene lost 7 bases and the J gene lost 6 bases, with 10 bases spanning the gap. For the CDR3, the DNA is TGCGCCAGCAATGGGAGACCTCAGCCCCAGCATTTT. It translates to CASNGRPQPQHF.

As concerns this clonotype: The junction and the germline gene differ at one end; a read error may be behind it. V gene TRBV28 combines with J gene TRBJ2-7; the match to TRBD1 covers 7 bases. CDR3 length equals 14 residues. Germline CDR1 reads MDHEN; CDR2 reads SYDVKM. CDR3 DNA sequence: TGTGCCAACAGTCCACGGGACAGCTCCTACGAGCAGTACTTC. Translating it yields CANSPRDSSYEQYF.

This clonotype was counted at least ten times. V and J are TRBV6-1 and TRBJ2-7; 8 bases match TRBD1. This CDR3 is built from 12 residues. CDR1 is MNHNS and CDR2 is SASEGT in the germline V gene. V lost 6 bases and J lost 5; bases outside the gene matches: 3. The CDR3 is CASRDREDEQYF. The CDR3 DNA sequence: TGTGCCAGCAGGGACAGGGAAGACGAGCAGTACTTC.

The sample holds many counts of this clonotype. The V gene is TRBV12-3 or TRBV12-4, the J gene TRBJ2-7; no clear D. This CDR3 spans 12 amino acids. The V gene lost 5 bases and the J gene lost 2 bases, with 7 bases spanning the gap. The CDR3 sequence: CASSPGPYEQYF. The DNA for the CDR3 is TGTGCCAGCAGTCCAGGACCCTACGAGCAGTACTTC.

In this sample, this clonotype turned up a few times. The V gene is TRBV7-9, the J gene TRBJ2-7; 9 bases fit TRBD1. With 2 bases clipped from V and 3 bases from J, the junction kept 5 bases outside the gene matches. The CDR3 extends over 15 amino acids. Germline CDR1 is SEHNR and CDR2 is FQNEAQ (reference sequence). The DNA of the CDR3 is TGTGCCAGCAGCTTACCGGGACAGGGAGTCTACGAGCAGTACTTC. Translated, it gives CASSLPGQGVYEQYF.

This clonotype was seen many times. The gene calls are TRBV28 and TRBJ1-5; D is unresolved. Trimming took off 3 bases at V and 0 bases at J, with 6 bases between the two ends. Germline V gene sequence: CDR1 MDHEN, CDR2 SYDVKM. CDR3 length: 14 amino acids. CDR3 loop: CASSFQSSNQPQHF. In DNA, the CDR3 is TGTGCCAGCAGTTTTCAGAGTAGCAATCAGCCCCAGCATTTT.

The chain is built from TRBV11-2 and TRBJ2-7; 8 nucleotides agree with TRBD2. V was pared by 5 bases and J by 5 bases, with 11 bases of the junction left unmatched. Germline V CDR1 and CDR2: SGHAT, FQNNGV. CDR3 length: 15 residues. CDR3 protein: CASSPISGSGHEQYF. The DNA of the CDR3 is TGTGCCAGCAGCCCCATCAGCGGGAGCGGCCACGAGCAGTACTTC.

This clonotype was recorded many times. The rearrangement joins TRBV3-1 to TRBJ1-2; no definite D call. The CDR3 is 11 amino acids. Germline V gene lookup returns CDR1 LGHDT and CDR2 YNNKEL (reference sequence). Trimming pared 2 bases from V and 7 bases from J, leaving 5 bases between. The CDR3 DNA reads TGTGCCAGCAGCCAAAGGCTTGGCTACACCTTC. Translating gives CASSQRLGYTF.

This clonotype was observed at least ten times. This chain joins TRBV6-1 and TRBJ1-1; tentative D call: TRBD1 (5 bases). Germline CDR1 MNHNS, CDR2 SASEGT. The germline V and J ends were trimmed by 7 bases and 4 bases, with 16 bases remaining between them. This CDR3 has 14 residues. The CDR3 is CASTLQGWGTEAFF. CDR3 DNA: TGTGCCAGCACCTTGCAGGGATGGGGCACTGAAGCTTTCTTT.

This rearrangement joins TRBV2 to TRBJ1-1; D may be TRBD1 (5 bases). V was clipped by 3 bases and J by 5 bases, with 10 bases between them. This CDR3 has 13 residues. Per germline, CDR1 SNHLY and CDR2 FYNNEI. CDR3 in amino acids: CASSDGGWTEAFF. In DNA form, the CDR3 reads TGTGCCAGCAGTGACGGGGGGTGGACTGAAGCTTTCTTT.

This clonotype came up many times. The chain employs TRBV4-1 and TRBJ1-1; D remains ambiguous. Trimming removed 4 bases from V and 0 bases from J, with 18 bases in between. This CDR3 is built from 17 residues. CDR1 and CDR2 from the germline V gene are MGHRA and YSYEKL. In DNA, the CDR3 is TGCGCCAGCAGCCCTACCTCTACCCAGGTGATGAACACTGAAGCTTTCTTT. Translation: CASSPTSTQVMNTEAFF.

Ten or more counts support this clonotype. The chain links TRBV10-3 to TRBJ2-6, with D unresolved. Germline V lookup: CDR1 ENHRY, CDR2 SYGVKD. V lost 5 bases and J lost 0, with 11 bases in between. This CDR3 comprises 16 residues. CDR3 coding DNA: TGTGCCATCAGTACCCTAACAAGCTCTGGGGCCAACGTCCTGACTTTC. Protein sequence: CAISTLTSSGANVLTF.

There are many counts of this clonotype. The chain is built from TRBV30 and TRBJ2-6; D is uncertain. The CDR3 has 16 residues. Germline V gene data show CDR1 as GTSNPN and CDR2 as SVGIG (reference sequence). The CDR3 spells CARGLGFGPGANVLTF. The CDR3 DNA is TGTGCTCGTGGGTTGGGGTTTGGGCCTGGGGCCAACGTCCTGACTTTC.

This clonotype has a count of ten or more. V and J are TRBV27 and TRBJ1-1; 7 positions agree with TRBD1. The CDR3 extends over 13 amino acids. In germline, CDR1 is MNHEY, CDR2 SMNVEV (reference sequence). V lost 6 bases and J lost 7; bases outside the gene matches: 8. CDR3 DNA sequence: TGTGCCAGCAGACAGGGGATAACACATGAAGCTTTCTTT. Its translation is CASRQGITHEAFF.

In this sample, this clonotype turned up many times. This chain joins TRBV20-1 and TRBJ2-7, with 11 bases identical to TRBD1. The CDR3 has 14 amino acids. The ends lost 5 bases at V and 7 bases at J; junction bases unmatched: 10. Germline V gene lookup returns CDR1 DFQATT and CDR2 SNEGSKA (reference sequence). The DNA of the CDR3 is TGCAGTGCTTACTCGAGGACAGGGGGCGAGGAGCAGTACTTC. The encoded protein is CSAYSRTGGEEQYF.

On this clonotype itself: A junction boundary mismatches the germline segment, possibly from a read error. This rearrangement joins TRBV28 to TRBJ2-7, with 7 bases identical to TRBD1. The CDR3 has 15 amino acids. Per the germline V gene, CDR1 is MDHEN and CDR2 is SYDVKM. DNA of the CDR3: TGCGCCAGCAGCTTGGACAGGCCTAGCTCCTACGAGCAGTACTTC. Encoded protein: CASSLDRPSSYEQYF.

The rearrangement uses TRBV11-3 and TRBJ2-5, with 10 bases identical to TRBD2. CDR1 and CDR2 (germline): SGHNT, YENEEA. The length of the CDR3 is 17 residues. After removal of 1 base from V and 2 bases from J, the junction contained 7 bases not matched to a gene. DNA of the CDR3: TGTGCCAGCAGCTTAGGGGGGCTAGCGGGGGAGCAAGAGACCCAGTACTTC. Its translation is CASSLGGLAGEQETQYF.

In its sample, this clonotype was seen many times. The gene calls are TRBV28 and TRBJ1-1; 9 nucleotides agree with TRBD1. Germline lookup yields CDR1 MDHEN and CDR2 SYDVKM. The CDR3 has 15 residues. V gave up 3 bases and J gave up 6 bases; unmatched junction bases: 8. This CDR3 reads CASSLSGTGRAEAFF. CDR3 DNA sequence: TGTGCCAGCAGTTTGTCCGGGACAGGGCGGGCTGAAGCTTTCTTT.